The 17 T cell receptor beta chains below come from one sample, sequenced in a study of neurological immune-mediated disorders. TCRdb reanalysed the 5' RACE reads using MiXCR and keeps one entry per CDR3 protein. The top ten hold 1% to 1.5% of the sample, which has about 120,000 distinct CDR3 sequences, about 3.2% seen once. The sample taken for sequencing was PBMCs. The receptors derive from a woman aged 30 to 39 with multiple sclerosis.

This clonotype was recorded at least ten times. This chain uses TRBV4-3 with TRBJ1-1; D not resolved. The CDR3 consists of 13 residues. From germline, CDR1 is LGHNA and CDR2 YSLEER. The V end was cut by 0 bases, the J end by 6 bases, with 8 bases between. The CDR3 DNA sequence: TGCGCCAGCAGCCAAGATCGGATGGCTGAAGCTTTCTTT. This sequence encodes CASSQDRMAEAFF.

This clonotype showed up many times. The chain combines TRBV12-3 or TRBV12-4 with TRBJ2-3, with D hard to call. CDR3 length: 14 residues. Trimming pared 5 bases from V and 1 base from J, leaving 10 bases between. CDR3 sequence (DNA): TGTGCCAGCAGTCCCTGGGTTGGCACAGATACGCAGTATTTT. It translates to CASSPWVGTDTQYF.

This clonotype was counted at least ten times. This chain uses TRBV6-2 or TRBV6-3 with TRBJ1-5; D perhaps matches TRBD1 (6 bases). Between the trimmed V and J ends, which lost 10 bases and 0 bases, there was a span of 13 bases. The CDR3 totals 14 residues. Germline lookup yields CDR1 MNHEY and CDR2 SVGEGT. The CDR3 spells CATKGQNSNQPQHF. The CDR3 bases are TGTGCCACCAAAGGACAGAATAGCAATCAGCCCCAGCATTTT.

This clonotype was observed many times. This chain uses TRBV12-3 or TRBV12-4 with TRBJ2-7, with D possibly matching TRBD1 (5 bases). CDR3 size: 14 residues. With 4 bases removed from V and 2 bases from J, the gap between germline ends came to 12 bases. The CDR3 sequence is CASSSSGNPYEQYF. The CDR3, as DNA: TGTGCCAGCAGTTCATCAGGGAACCCCTACGAGCAGTACTTC.

This clonotype occurred a few times. A much larger clone lies a single base off, so this may be a read error. The V call is TRBV7-2, the J call TRBJ1-6; no firm D call. CDR1 is SGHTA and CDR2 is FQGNSA in the germline V gene. The CDR3 covers 15 residues. The CDR3 coding sequence is TGTGCCAGCAGCTCAGAGGGTGGGAGGAATTCACCCCTCAACTTT. It codes for CASSSEGGRNSPLNF.

This clonotype was observed at least ten times. The chain is built from TRBV7-8 and TRBJ1-4; 8 nucleotides align to TRBD1. Germline V gives CDR1 SGHVS, CDR2 FQNEAQ. The CDR3 length is 15 residues. V dropped 3 bases and J dropped 7; count of bases not matched to a gene: 7. The CDR3 DNA reads TGTGCCAGCAGCTTCGGACAGGGATACGGTGAAAAACTGTTTTTT. Protein sequence: CASSFGQGYGEKLFF.

This clonotype has at least ten counts. This chain links TRBV27 with TRBJ2-1; D uncertain. The CDR3 totals 13 residues. Trimming cost V 4 bases and J 1 base, with 5 bases left between them. Germline V gives CDR1 MNHEY, CDR2 SMNVEV (reference sequence). The CDR3 DNA reads as TGTGCCAGCAGTTGGGATTCCTACAATGAGCAGTTCTTC. Translation gives CASSWDSYNEQFF.

This clonotype was seen repeatedly, ten times or more. The chain couples TRBV20-1 to TRBJ1-1, with 9 bases aligning to TRBD1. Germline V gives CDR1 DFQATT, CDR2 SNEGSKA (reference sequence). The CDR3 totals 17 residues. J gave up 3 bases and V 1 base, and 12 bases lay outside the gene matches. The CDR3 DNA reads as TGCAGTGCTAGAGGAACCGGGACAGGGCACTTGGACACTGAAGCTTTCTTT. Its translation: CSARGTGTGHLDTEAFF.

This clonotype was counted ten times or more. The rearrangement uses TRBV29-1 and TRBJ1-2, with TRBD1 matching over 9 bases. The V gene's germline CDR1 is SQVTM and CDR2 ANQGSEA. Trimming at V came to 6 bases and at J to 5 bases, leaving 10 bases not matched to a gene. CDR3 size: 14 residues. CDR3 coding DNA: TGCAGCGTAGAATCCAAGGGACAGGGTTATGGCTACACCTTC. Its protein product is CSVESKGQGYGYTF.

This clonotype was seen many times. The J gene is TRBJ1-2, the V gene TRBV29-1; D is undetermined. There are 14 residues in the CDR3. The germline V gene encodes CDR1 SQVTM and CDR2 ANQGSEA. Trimming removed 4 bases at V and 0 bases at J, with 12 bases between. In DNA, the CDR3 is TGCAGCGTTGGCTTGGTGAATTCTAACTATGGCTACACCTTC. Its protein is CSVGLVNSNYGYTF.

This clonotype was seen ten or more times. This chain uses TRBV6-2 or TRBV6-3 with TRBJ2-1; 7 nucleotides line up with TRBD2. With V trimmed by 6 bases and J by 7 bases, 12 bases remained unmatched. This CDR3 comprises 15 residues. Germline assignment: CDR1 MNHEY and CDR2 SVGEGT. CDR3 coding DNA: TGTGCCAGCAGCTACGGGCGGGAGAGGGGTAATGAGCAGTTCTTC. Amino acid sequence: CASSYGRERGNEQFF.

There are many counts of this clonotype. This chain links TRBV7-2 with TRBJ1-6; maybe TRBD1 (6 bases). CDR1 is SGHTA and CDR2 is FQGNSA in the germline V gene. Trimming took 6 bases from V and 7 from J, leaving 16 bases between them. The CDR3 loop spans 15 amino acids. The CDR3 region is CASSFLGGKNSPLHF. The CDR3 DNA follows: TGTGCCAGCAGTTTCCTAGGGGGAAAGAATTCACCCCTCCACTTT. Drawing the rest from reference TRBV7-2 and TRBJ1-6, the complete variable domain is GAGVSQSPSNKVTEKGKDVELRCDPISGHTALYWYRQSLGQGLEFLIYFQGNSAPDKSGLPSDRFSAERTGGSVSTLTIQRTQQEDSAVYLCASSFLGGKNSPLHFGNGTRLTVT.

This clonotype was picked up many times. This chain uses TRBV20-1 with TRBJ2-7; D unclear. Per germline, CDR1 DFQATT and CDR2 SNEGSKA (reference sequence). This CDR3 contains 12 residues. V lost 3 bases, J lost 5 bases, and 11 bases lay in between. The DNA of the CDR3 is TGCAGTGCTAGCTTAGAGTCCCACGAGCAGTACTTC. Translating gives CSASLESHEQYF.

The chain joins TRBV3-1 to TRBJ1-1; D is perhaps TRBD1 (5 bases). There are 13 residues in the CDR3. Germline CDR1 and CDR2: LGHDT and YNNKEL (reference sequence). V was clipped by 1 base and J by 11 bases, with 14 bases between them. CDR3 nucleotide sequence: TGTGCCAGCAGCCAAGTGCAGGGCGATCGGGCTTTCTTT. Amino acid sequence: CASSQVQGDRAFF.

This clonotype was detected ten times or more. In DNA, the CDR3 is TGCGCCAGCAGCCAAGATCGGGCAGTGCGAACTAATGAAAAACTGTTTTTT. Its translation is CASSQDRAVRTNEKLFF. The gene calls are TRBV4-3 and TRBJ1-4; D is uncertain. CDR1 is LGHNA and CDR2 is YSLEER in the germline V gene. The CDR3 extends over 17 amino acids. Trimming shortened V by 0 bases and J by 1 base, and 12 bases separated the two germline ends.

This clonotype came up many times. The V call is TRBV7-8, the J call TRBJ1-1; D is ambiguous. Trimming shortened V by 1 base and J by 11 bases, and 20 bases separated the two germline ends. The CDR3 length is 15 residues. Germline CDR1 and CDR2: SGHVS and FQNEAQ. The CDR3 loop is CASSLDQDRSVVAFF. The CDR3 nucleotides are TGTGCCAGCAGCTTAGACCAGGACCGTTCGGTGGTGGCTTTCTTT.

This clonotype has ten or more counts. The rearrangement links TRBV5-5 to TRBJ2-3, with no clear D. With 0 bases removed from V and 4 bases from J, the gap between germline ends came to 9 bases. The V gene's germline CDR1 is SGHKS and CDR2 YYEKEE (reference sequence). The CDR3 spans 14 residues. The CDR3 DNA follows: TGTGCCAGCAGCTTGGCCGACGGCGCAGATACGCAGTATTTT. Residues: CASSLADGADTQYF.